These 12 T cell receptor beta chains were sequenced from one sample in a study of blood T cell repertoires in COVID-19. Assay: immunoSEQ multiplex PCR; the TCRdb copy retains only in-frame clones and omits some. This sample has around 330,000 clones, with roughly 90% found just once. Material for sequencing was PBMCs or T cells enriched from blood (not recorded which). Receptors were obtained from a man in his 60s who had recovered from COVID-19.

The count of this clone is one. This rearrangement joins TRBV7-9 to TRBJ2-2; D is undetermined. Deletions cut 3 bases from V and 1 base from J, with 3 bases between. This CDR3 region has 13 residues. CDR1 SEHNR and CDR2 FQNEAQ come from the germline V gene (reference sequence). CDR3 amino acids: CASSLRNTGELFF. The CDR3 DNA sequence: TGTGCCAGCAGCTTGCGGAACACCGGGGAGCTGTTTTTT.

This clone was picked up a small number of times. This chain uses TRBV25-1 with TRBJ1-2; TRBD1 matches at 10 bases. Germline assignment: CDR1 MGHDK and CDR2 SYGVNS. The CDR3 runs to 14 residues. Unmatched junction bases numbered 2, after V lost 2 bases and J lost 5 bases. The CDR3 spells CASSEGQGVYGYTF. CDR3 in DNA: TGTGCCAGCAGTGAAGGACAGGGGGTTTATGGCTACACCTTC.

The J gene is TRBJ1-5, the V gene TRBV9; no reliable D call. V was clipped by 0 bases and J by 5 bases, with 6 bases between them. The CDR3 is made up of 13 amino acids. CDR1 and CDR2 (germline): SGDLS, YYNGEE. CDR3 bases: TGTGCCAGCAGCGTAGGGGCTGATCAGCCCCAGCATTTT. Translated, it gives CASSVGADQPQHF.

V usage is TRBV18 and J usage is TRBJ1-2; 8 bases match TRBD1. With 3 bases clipped from V and 4 bases from J, the junction kept 7 bases outside the gene matches. Germline assignment: CDR1 KGHSH and CDR2 LQKENI. CDR3 size: 15 residues. CDR3 sequence: CASSPVAGGSYGYTF. The CDR3, as DNA: TGTGCCAGCTCACCGGTGGCAGGGGGCAGCTATGGCTACACCTTC. The entire variable domain, with the rest obtained from reference TRBV18 and TRBJ1-2, is as follows: NAGVMQNPRHLVRRRGQEARLRCSPMKGHSHVYWYRQLPEEGLKFMVYLQKENIIDESGMPKERFSAEFPKEGPSILRIQQVVRGDSAAYFCASSPVAGGSYGYTFGSGTRLTVV.

The chain's CDR3 is CASSRTGRAKNIQYF. CDR3 DNA sequence: TGTGCCAGCTCAAGGACAGGGCGAGCCAAAAACATTCAGTACTTC. This rearrangement joins TRBV18 to TRBJ2-4; 8 nucleotides line up with TRBD1. The germline gives CDR1 KGHSH, CDR2 LQKENI. CDR3 length: 15 residues. J lost 0 bases, V lost 5 bases, and 3 bases had no gene match.

The chain joins TRBV27 to TRBJ1-2; the match to TRBD1 covers 8 bases. Germline values: CDR1 MNHEY, CDR2 SMNVEV (reference sequence). V shed 7 bases, J shed 4 bases, and the junction held 11 bases outside the gene matches. The CDR3 spans 15 residues. The DNA for the CDR3 is TGTGCCAGCATGCGGGGGACAGGTTCAGGCTATGGCTACACCTTC. This sequence encodes CASMRGTGSGYGYTF.

The chain employs TRBV19 and TRBJ1-4; TRBD1 might be the D (6 bases). V lost 2 bases and J 7 bases, leaving 14 bases between the germline ends. The CDR3 runs 15 residues. CDR1 is LNHDA and CDR2 is SQIVND in the germline V gene (reference sequence). The CDR3 nucleotides read TGTGCCAGTAGTATAATACAGGGACGGGGTGAAAAACTGTTTTTT. Its translation is CASSIIQGRGEKLFF. The full variable domain, in which reference TRBV19 and TRBJ1-4 provide the parts outside the CDR3, is DGGITQSPKYLFRKEGQNVTLSCEQNLNHDAMYWYRQDPGQGLRLIYYSQIVNDFQKGDIAEGYSVSREKKESFPLTVTSAQKNPTAFYLCASSIIQGRGEKLFFGSGTQLSVL.

The chain has TRBV7-2 and TRBJ1-3; possibly TRBD1 for D (5 bases). Per the germline V gene, CDR1 is SGHTA and CDR2 is FQGNSA. CDR3 size: 16 residues. V lost 5 bases and J 2 bases, leaving 16 bases between the germline ends. The chain's CDR3 is CASSPGLGRPGNTIYF. The CDR3 nucleotides read TGTGCCAGCAGCCCAGGGTTAGGGAGGCCTGGAAACACCATATATTTT.

V and J are TRBV27 and TRBJ2-1; possibly TRBD1 for D (5 bases). Trimming pared 2 bases from V and 8 bases from J, leaving 19 bases between. The germline V gene has CDR1 MNHEY and CDR2 SMNVEV (reference sequence). This CDR3 region has 16 residues. The CDR3 nucleotides are TGTGCCAGCAGTTTAGGGGCAGGGCAGCTGAGATATGAGCAGTTCTTC. This gives the protein CASSLGAGQLRYEQFF.

Concerning this clone itself: Sequence at one end of the junction differs from germline and may be a read error. In the same sample, other DNA sequences code for this CDR3. This chain connects TRBV28 to TRBJ2-7; TRBD1 matches at 7 bases. The CDR3 has 17 amino acids. Germline CDR1 reads MDHEN; CDR2 reads SYDVKM. The CDR3 bases are TGTGCCAGTAGTTTCCCTCTCAGACAGGGCCGGGACTACGAGCAGTACTTC. Residues: CASSFPLRQGRDYEQYF.

The V and J genes are TRBV19 and TRBJ1-4; weak D call: TRBD1 (6 bases). Trimming took off 4 bases at V and 8 bases at J, with 17 bases between the two ends. The germline gives CDR1 LNHDA, CDR2 SQIVND (reference sequence). CDR3 length: 15 amino acids. The CDR3 is CASSRNRVAGEKLFF. The CDR3 region has the DNA TGTGCCAGTAGTAGGAACAGGGTAGCCGGAGAAAAACTGTTTTTT.

Here the CDR3 DNA reads TGTGCCAGCAGCGCAACATATGAGCAGTTCTTC. Its protein is CASSATYEQFF. The chain is built from TRBV9 and TRBJ2-1; D ambiguous. CDR3 length: 11 amino acids. V was cut by 3 bases and J by 8 bases, with 6 bases left in between. Germline V gene lookup returns CDR1 SGDLS and CDR2 YYNGEE.